Listed here are 27 T cell receptor beta chains from one sample, sequenced in a study of blood T cell repertoires in COVID-19. Here immunoSEQ multiplex PCR was the method, and the copy in TCRdb shows in-frame clones only, minus some. Of 200,000 to 300,000 clones in the sample, roughly 90% are singletons; the top ten hold approximately 2.4%. Sequencing used PBMCs or T cells enriched from blood (not recorded which). These receptors all stem from a woman aged 25 to 39 with acute COVID-19.

The chain carries TRBV2 and TRBJ2-2, with TRBD1 matching 12 bases. The CDR3 consists of 15 residues. Germline CDR1 is SNHLY and CDR2 is FYNNEI. V lost 6 bases, J lost 3 bases, and 2 bases stayed unmatched. The DNA for the CDR3 is TGTGCCAGCAGGGGACAGGGGGCGTACACCGGGGAGCTGTTTTTT. Its protein product is CASRGQGAYTGELFF.

The table lists this clone with many counts. The CDR3 is CASSQDEGGNEAFF. The CDR3 nucleotides are TGCGCCAGCAGCCAAGATGAAGGGGGAAATGAAGCTTTCTTT. This rearrangement joins TRBV4-3 to TRBJ1-1, with D possibly matching TRBD1 (6 bases). This CDR3 has 14 amino acids. CDR1 LGHNA and CDR2 YSLEER come from the germline V gene. V was cut by 0 bases and J by 7 bases, with 12 bases left in between.

V is TRBV19 and J is TRBJ1-2, with TRBD1 matching over 7 bases. V shed 8 bases, J shed 1 base, and the junction held 13 bases outside the gene matches. The germline V gene encodes CDR1 LNHDA and CDR2 SQIVND (reference sequence). CDR3 size: 16 residues. The CDR3 reads CASLGGLGSSNYGYTF. CDR3 in DNA: TGTGCCAGTCTAGGGGGCCTTGGCTCCAGTAACTATGGCTACACCTTC.

A few counts support this clone. Other nucleotide sequences in the sample specify the same CDR3. The chain employs TRBV7-2 and TRBJ1-2; no clear D gene. CDR1 is SGHTA, CDR2 FQGNSA, per germline. Trimming removed 3 bases from V and 1 base from J, with 3 bases in between. This CDR3 is 12 amino acids long. The CDR3 is CASSLSNYGYTF. CDR3 coding DNA: TGTGCCAGCAGCTTGAGTAACTATGGCTACACCTTC.

The genes are TRBV2 and TRBJ1-3; D unresolved. The V and J ends lost 5 bases and 0 bases respectively, with 8 bases between them. The germline gives CDR1 SNHLY, CDR2 FYNNEI. CDR3 length: 14 amino acids. CDR3 nucleotides: TGTGCCAGCAGTAGAGCTGGCTCTGGAAACACCATATATTTT. It translates to CASSRAGSGNTIYF. The whole variable domain, filled in from reference TRBV2 and TRBJ1-3, reads EPEVTQTPSHQVTQMGQEVILRCVPISNHLYFYWYRQILGQKVEFLVSFYNNEISEKSEIFDDQFSVERPDGSNFTLKIRSTKLEDSAMYFCASSRAGSGNTIYFGEGSWLTVV.

The chain uses TRBV5-4 and TRBJ1-2; 11 bases fit TRBD1. The CDR3 consists of 16 residues. CDR1 and CDR2 (germline): SGHNT, YYREEE (reference sequence). V was pared by 3 bases and J by 8 bases, with 12 bases of the junction left unmatched. The CDR3 spells CASSSGQGVPLLGYTF. CDR3 nucleotide sequence: TGTGCCAGCAGCTCGGGACAGGGGGTTCCCCTCCTAGGCTACACCTTC.

The J gene is TRBJ2-1, the V gene TRBV30; 7 bases are shared with TRBD1. With 5 bases clipped from V and 7 bases from J, the junction kept 17 bases outside the gene matches. From germline, CDR1 is GTSNPN and CDR2 SVGIG (reference sequence). This CDR3 is built from 16 residues. CDR3 in DNA: TGTGCCTGGGGACGTGGGTACAGGGGCGATGGGAATGAGCAGTTCTTC. Encoded protein: CAWGRGYRGDGNEQFF.

The V call is TRBV18, the J call TRBJ1-1, with a tentative D call TRBD1 (5 bases). The length of the CDR3 is 13 residues. Trimming pared 3 bases from V and 3 bases from J, leaving 8 bases between. Per the germline V gene, CDR1 is KGHSH and CDR2 is LQKENI. The CDR3 sequence is CASSPQGDTEAFF. The CDR3, as DNA: TGTGCCAGCTCACCGCAGGGTGACACTGAAGCTTTCTTT.

The table lists this clone with a count of one. This sequence joins TRBV19 and TRBJ2-3; 10 nucleotides line up with TRBD2. Germline V lookup: CDR1 LNHDA, CDR2 SQIVND (reference sequence). V gave up 3 bases and J gave up 8 bases; unmatched junction bases: 5. The CDR3 is 14 residues long. The CDR3 bases are TGTGCCAGTAGTATTACTAGCGGGGAATCTACGCAGTATTTT. It yields the protein CASSITSGESTQYF.

This clone has only one observation. The chain uses TRBV2 and TRBJ1-1; 7 nucleotides line up with TRBD1. Unmatched junction bases numbered 10, after V lost 7 bases and J lost 5 bases. The CDR3 is 14 residues long. Germline lookup yields CDR1 SNHLY and CDR2 FYNNEI. The CDR3 is CASTRQGPRTEAFF. DNA for the CDR3: TGTGCCAGCACTAGACAGGGACCGCGGACTGAAGCTTTCTTT.

The chain recombines TRBV6-5 with TRBJ1-2; 7 bases match TRBD1. CDR3 length: 15 residues. Germline V CDR1 and CDR2: MNHEY, SVGAGI. V lost 7 bases to trimming and J lost 2 bases; unmatched junction nucleotides: 10. In DNA form, the CDR3 reads TGTGCCAGCACCAACCCCGAGACAGGGAACTATGGCTACACCTTC. Its protein product is CASTNPETGNYGYTF.

This clone was detected a few times. This sequence joins TRBV30 and TRBJ1-4; TRBD1 aligns across 9 bases. After removal of 3 bases from V and 7 bases from J, the junction contained 6 bases not matched to a gene. The CDR3 sequence is 14 residues long. Germline lookup yields CDR1 GTSNPN and CDR2 SVGIG (reference sequence). CDR3 sequence: CAWRDRGRSEKLFF. The DNA for the CDR3 is TGTGCCTGGAGGGACAGGGGACGAAGTGAAAAACTGTTTTTT. The full variable domain, with the rest looked up from reference TRBV30 and TRBJ1-4, is SQTIHQWPATLVQPVGSPLSLECTVEGTSNPNLYWYRQAAGRGLQLLFYSVGIGQISSEVPQNLSASRPQDRQFILSSKKLLLSDSGFYLCAWRDRGRSEKLFFGSGTQLSVL.

The rearrangement joins TRBV2 to TRBJ1-1, with TRBD1 matching 8 bases. Germline V gene data show CDR1 as SNHLY and CDR2 as FYNNEI. V shed 6 bases and J 0 bases; nucleotides not matched to a gene: 6. CDR3 length equals 15 residues. The CDR3 nucleotides are TGTGCCAGCAGGTCACCGGGACAGGTGAACACTGAAGCTTTCTTT. Protein product: CASRSPGQVNTEAFF.

V is TRBV13 and J is TRBJ1-2; 7 nucleotides agree with TRBD1. Losses at the gene ends were 6 bases for V and 6 bases for J; bases not matched to a gene: 16. This CDR3 comprises 16 residues. Germline lookup yields CDR1 PRHDT and CDR2 FYEKMQ (reference sequence). The CDR3 region has the DNA TGTGCCAGCAGTTCCAGCTCTCCGGGACAGATAAATGGCTACACCTTC. Translated, it gives CASSSSSPGQINGYTF.

CDR3 in amino acids: CASSKSPGSGGGELFF. The CDR3 nucleotides are TGTGCCAGCAGCAAGAGCCCCGGTAGCGGGGGCGGGGAGCTGTTTTTT. This chain connects TRBV3-1 (or the pseudogene TRBV3-2) to TRBJ2-2; 9 bases fit TRBD2. The CDR3 covers 16 residues. In germline, CDR1 is LGHDT, CDR2 YNNKEL (reference sequence). V gave up 5 bases and J gave up 7 bases; unmatched junction bases: 11.

The chain employs TRBV18 and TRBJ1-6; no reliable D call. CDR1 KGHSH and CDR2 LQKENI come from the germline V gene. Trimming removed 2 bases at V and 8 bases at J, with 13 bases between. This CDR3 is built from 15 residues. CDR3 amino acids: CASSPMGVVDSPLHF. The CDR3 DNA is TGTGCCAGCTCACCAATGGGAGTTGTCGATTCACCCCTCCACTTT.

The CDR3 bases are TGTGCCAGCAGCTTAGATAGACAGGGGAACACCGGGGAGCTGTTTTTT. Amino acids: CASSLDRQGNTGELFF. V usage is TRBV11-2 and J usage is TRBJ2-2; TRBD1 aligns across 7 bases. The J segment lost 1 base and the V segment lost 0 bases, leaving 2 bases of the junction unmatched. Germline V gives CDR1 SGHAT, CDR2 FQNNGV. The CDR3 is 16 residues long.

This clone has just a few counts. This chain joins TRBV7-8 and TRBJ1-5; D call uncertain. Germline CDR1 reads SGHVS; CDR2 reads FQNEAQ. Trimming cost V 1 base and J 9 bases, with 7 bases left between them. The CDR3 length is 12 residues. The chain's CDR3 is CASSLEWAPQHF. The CDR3 DNA follows: TGTGCCAGCAGCTTAGAATGGGCGCCCCAGCATTTT.

The chain is built from TRBV12-3 or TRBV12-4 and TRBJ1-5; 7 positions agree with TRBD1. The CDR3 has 13 residues. The ends lost 5 bases at V and 6 bases at J; junction bases unmatched: 4. The CDR3 DNA reads TGTGCCAGCAGTCCCAGGGGGGCTCAGCCCCAGCATTTT. It translates to CASSPRGAQPQHF.

The genes are TRBV5-1 and TRBJ2-2; 7 nucleotides agree with TRBD2. Germline CDR1 and CDR2: SGHRS and YFSETQ. There are 13 residues in the CDR3. Losses at the gene ends were 9 bases for V and 6 bases for J; bases not matched to a gene: 8. For the CDR3, the DNA is TGCGCCACCCGGACTAGGACCCCCGGGGAGCTGTTTTTT. This translates into CATRTRTPGELFF.

The rearrangement links TRBV15 to TRBJ1-1; possibly TRBD1 for D (5 bases). CDR3 length equals 14 residues. Germline CDR1 and CDR2: LNHNV and YYDKDF (reference sequence). V lost 7 bases to trimming and J lost 0 bases, with 12 bases between them. CDR3 protein: CATTRDFLNTEAFF. The CDR3 nucleotides are TGTGCCACCACGAGGGACTTCTTGAACACTGAAGCTTTCTTT. The variable domain in full, with the rest retrieved from reference TRBV15 and TRBJ1-1, is DAMVIQNPRYQVTQFGKPVTLSCSQTLNHNVMYWYQQKSSQAPKLLFHYYDKDFNNEADTPDNFQSRRPNTSFCFLDIRSPGLGDTAMYLCATTRDFLNTEAFFGQGTRLTVV.

V gene TRBV5-1 combines with J gene TRBJ2-7; D may be TRBD1 (5 bases). The CDR3 has 15 amino acids. The V end lost 0 bases, the J end lost 4 bases, and 14 bases lay between the germline ends. In germline, CDR1 is SGHRS, CDR2 YFSETQ. The CDR3 DNA follows: TGCGCCAGCAGCTTGGAGGCTATAGGGGCTTACGAGCAGTACTTC. Translation: CASSLEAIGAYEQYF.

The V call is TRBV7-9, the J call TRBJ1-1; possibly TRBD1 for D (6 bases). The CDR3 extends over 13 amino acids. Germline V lookup: CDR1 SEHNR, CDR2 FQNEAQ (reference sequence). The ends were cut back, 6 bases at V and 5 bases at J, with 13 bases in the middle. CDR3 DNA: TGTGCCAGCAGGCAGGGGCCAGGTACTGAAGCTTTCTTT. This sequence encodes CASRQGPGTEAFF.

This chain connects TRBV19 to TRBJ2-1; D is unresolved. Germline CDR1 reads LNHDA; CDR2 reads SQIVND (reference sequence). The ends were cut back, 2 bases at V and 9 bases at J, with 11 bases in the middle. CDR3 length equals 13 residues. The CDR3 DNA reads as TGTGCCAGTAGTATACGACTCTCAATTGAGCAGTTCTTC. Protein: CASSIRLSIEQFF. Together with reference TRBV19 and TRBJ2-1, the CDR3 gives the full variable domain: DGGITQSPKYLFRKEGQNVTLSCEQNLNHDAMYWYRQDPGQGLRLIYYSQIVNDFQKGDIAEGYSVSREKKESFPLTVTSAQKNPTAFYLCASSIRLSIEQFFGPGTRLTVL.

The chain recombines TRBV11-1 with TRBJ1-1, with D perhaps matching TRBD1 (5 bases). The CDR3 has 15 amino acids. Germline V CDR1 and CDR2: SGHAT, FQDESV (reference sequence). V lost 5 bases and J lost 1, with 14 bases in between. The CDR3, as DNA: TGTGCCAGCAGCACGACCGAACAGGAGAACACTGAAGCTTTCTTT. It specifies CASSTTEQENTEAFF.

The chain combines TRBV27 with TRBJ1-1; TRBD1 agrees at 7 bases. V dropped 2 bases and J dropped 2; count of bases not matched to a gene: 8. This CDR3 is 16 amino acids long. CDR1 is MNHEY, CDR2 SMNVEV, per germline (reference sequence). As DNA, the CDR3 is TGTGCCAGCAGTTTACCCGGGACAGACCCAAACACTGAAGCTTTCTTT. It specifies CASSLPGTDPNTEAFF.

This clone was seen a single time. This chain links TRBV28 with TRBJ1-1, with TRBD1 matching over 8 bases. In germline, CDR1 is MDHEN, CDR2 SYDVKM. The CDR3 length is 17 residues. Trimming cost V 2 bases and J 2 bases; bases outside gene matches: 10. CDR3 sequence reads: CASSLPNLGQVNTEAFF. DNA of the CDR3: TGTGCCAGCAGTTTACCAAACCTGGGACAGGTAAACACTGAAGCTTTCTTT. The whole variable domain, remainder taken from reference TRBV28 and TRBJ1-1, is DVKVTQSSRYLVKRTGEKVFLECVQDMDHENMFWYRQDPGLGLRLIYFSYDVKMKEKGDIPEGYSVSREKKERFSLILESASTNQTSMYLCASSLPNLGQVNTEAFFGQGTRLTVV.